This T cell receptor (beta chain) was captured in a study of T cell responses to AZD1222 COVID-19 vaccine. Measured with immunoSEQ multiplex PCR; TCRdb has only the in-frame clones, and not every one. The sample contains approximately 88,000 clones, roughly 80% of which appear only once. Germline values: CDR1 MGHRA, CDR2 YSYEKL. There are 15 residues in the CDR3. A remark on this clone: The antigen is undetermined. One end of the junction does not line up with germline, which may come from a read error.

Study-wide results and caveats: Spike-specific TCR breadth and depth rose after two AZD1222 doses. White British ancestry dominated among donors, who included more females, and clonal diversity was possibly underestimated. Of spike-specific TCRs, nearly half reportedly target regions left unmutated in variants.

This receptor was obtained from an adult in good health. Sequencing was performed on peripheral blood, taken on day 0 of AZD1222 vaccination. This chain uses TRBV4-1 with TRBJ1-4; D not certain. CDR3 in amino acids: CASSQGSGVNEKLFF. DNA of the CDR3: TGCGCCAGTAGCCAAGGGTCAGGAGTCAATGAAAAACTGTTTTTT.